The 23 T cell receptor beta chains in this list originate from one sample, sequenced in a study of cytotoxic CD8 clonotypes in ibrutinib-treated CLL. Data came from immunoSEQ multiplex PCR; TCRdb stores just in-frame clones and leaves some out. Of some 160,000 clones listed, approximately 77% are singletons. Sequenced material: PBMCs, taken after 12 months of ibrutinib treatment. Every receptor here comes from a human donor with chronic lymphocytic leukemia.

Only one count was recorded for this clone. V gene TRBV5-1 combines with J gene TRBJ1-1; D is uncertain. CDR1 is SGHRS and CDR2 is YFSETQ in the germline V gene. Trimming took 0 bases from V and 0 from J, leaving 9 bases between them. The CDR3 is 15 amino acids. CDR3 DNA sequence: TGCGCCAGCAGCTTGGACGGGAGCTTGAACACTGAAGCTTTCTTT. Amino acids: CASSLDGSLNTEAFF.

The V and J genes are TRBV5-4 and TRBJ2-7, with D possibly called TRBD1 or TRBD2 (6 bases each). Germline values: CDR1 SGHNT, CDR2 YYREEE (reference sequence). V shed 0 bases and J shed 5 bases, with 12 bases lying between them. This CDR3 has 14 residues. The CDR3 region is CASSLEGGSNEQYF. The CDR3 DNA reads TGTGCCAGCAGCTTGGAAGGGGGGTCGAACGAGCAGTACTTC.

The chain uses TRBV19 and TRBJ1-1, with TRBD1 identical over 10 bases. CDR3 length: 14 amino acids. Losses at the gene ends were 6 bases for V and 4 bases for J; bases not matched to a gene: 5. CDR1 is LNHDA, CDR2 SQIVND, per germline (reference sequence). The DNA of the CDR3 is TGTGCCAGTAGAGCCGGGACAGGGGCCACTGAAGCTTTCTTT. It is translated as CASRAGTGATEAFF.

The V gene is TRBV7-3, the J gene TRBJ1-1; D unresolved. The germline gives CDR1 SGHTA, CDR2 FQGTGA. The CDR3 is made up of 12 amino acids. The germline V and J ends were trimmed by 6 bases and 7 bases, with 12 bases remaining between them. The CDR3 region is CASSPREGEAFF. The CDR3 DNA sequence: TGTGCCAGCAGTCCTAGGGAGGGTGAAGCTTTCTTT. Full variable domain (missing parts from reference TRBV7-3 and TRBJ1-1): GAGVSQTPSNKVTEKGKYVELRCDPISGHTALYWYRQSLGQGPEFLIYFQGTGAADDSGLPNDRFFAVRPEGSVSTLKIQRTERGDSAVYLCASSPREGEAFFGQGTRLTVV.

This rearrangement joins TRBV30 to TRBJ2-2, with D unresolved. The CDR3 length is 13 residues. Trimming took 3 bases from V and 7 from J, leaving 12 bases between them. Germline lookup yields CDR1 GTSNPN and CDR2 SVGIG (reference sequence). CDR3 sequence (DNA): TGTGCCTGGAGGCTTACAGAACTCGGGGAGCTGTTTTTT. Its translation is CAWRLTELGELFF.

V gene TRBV4-1 combines with J gene TRBJ1-5; TRBD1 is a possible D gene (5 bases). Trimming left V 4 bases short and J 2 bases short, with 21 bases between. This CDR3 spans 18 amino acids. In germline, CDR1 is MGHRA, CDR2 YSYEKL. The CDR3 DNA follows: TGCGCCAGCAGCCGCGCGCCGGGACTCCTGGGCGGCAATCAGCCCCAGCATTTT. This translates into CASSRAPGLLGGNQPQHF.

There are a few counts of this clone. The gene calls are TRBV5-1 and TRBJ1-4; TRBD1 is a possible D gene (6 bases). The V end lost 4 bases, the J end lost 4 bases, and 11 bases lay between the germline ends. Germline-derived CDR1 and CDR2 are SGHRS and YFSETQ. The length of the CDR3 is 14 residues. The CDR3 loop is CASSDQGNNEKLFF. DNA of the CDR3: TGCGCCAGCAGCGATCAGGGGAATAATGAAAAACTGTTTTTT. The whole variable domain, remainder taken from reference TRBV5-1 and TRBJ1-4, is KAGVTQTPRYLIKTRGQQVTLSCSPISGHRSVSWYQQTPGQGLQFLFEYFSETQRNKGNFPGRFSGRQFSNSRSEMNVSTLELGDSALYLCASSDQGNNEKLFFGSGTQLSVL.

J is TRBJ2-7 and V is TRBV4-2, with 10 positions matching TRBD1. The CDR3 sequence is 16 residues long. Germline V gene lookup returns CDR1 LGHNA and CDR2 YNFKEQ. The V gene end was trimmed by 0 bases and the J gene end by 3 bases; junction bases not matched to a gene: 5. Here the CDR3 DNA reads TGTGCCAGCAGCCAAGATCTGACAGGGGGCCACTACGAGCAGTACTTC. Residues: CASSQDLTGGHYEQYF.

This chain joins TRBV5-4 and TRBJ2-2; maybe TRBD2 (6 bases). CDR1 and CDR2 from the germline V gene are SGHNT and YYREEE (reference sequence). The CDR3 sequence is 14 residues long. V was cut by 4 bases and J by 2 bases, with 9 bases left in between. The CDR3, as DNA: TGTGCCAGCAGCGGAGCGGGTAACACCGGGGAGCTGTTTTTT. Translation: CASSGAGNTGELFF.

The chain uses TRBV7-2 and TRBJ2-3; D is uncertain. The CDR3 is 17 residues long. V dropped 4 bases and J dropped 2 bases, with 19 bases sitting between them. Per the germline V gene, CDR1 is SGHTA and CDR2 is FQGNSA. CDR3 sequence: CASSSPYSHGYTDTQYF. As DNA, the CDR3 is TGTGCCAGCAGCTCGCCATATTCGCACGGGTACACAGATACGCAGTATTTT.

The chain uses TRBV5-1 and TRBJ1-2; D uncertain. The germline V gene has CDR1 SGHRS and CDR2 YFSETQ. The CDR3 is made up of 12 amino acids. Trimming stripped 4 bases from V and 4 bases from J, with 8 bases between. The CDR3 DNA reads TGCGCCAGCAGCGCGGACCTCTATGGCTACACCTTC. This translates into CASSADLYGYTF.

The chain has TRBV7-3 and TRBJ2-1; 7 bases map to TRBD2. The CDR3 extends over 16 amino acids. J lost 7 bases, V lost 2 bases, and 11 bases had no gene match. Germline V gives CDR1 SGHTA, CDR2 FQGTGA. CDR3 bases: TGTGCCAGCAGCTTAGGATCCAGCGGGACCGGAAATGAGCAGTTCTTC. It translates to CASSLGSSGTGNEQFF.

The chain combines TRBV5-1 with TRBJ1-4; D perhaps matches TRBD1 (5 bases). Per germline, CDR1 SGHRS and CDR2 YFSETQ. This CDR3 contains 15 residues. V lost 4 bases and J 2 bases, leaving 12 bases between the germline ends. The CDR3 here is CASSRQGGTNEKLFF. As DNA, the CDR3 is TGCGCCAGCAGCCGTCAGGGAGGGACTAATGAAAAACTGTTTTTT.

J is TRBJ2-3 and V is TRBV11-2; tentatively, D is TRBD1 (5 bases). Germline CDR1 is SGHAT and CDR2 is FQNNGV. This CDR3 comprises 15 residues. Trimming took off 4 bases at V and 3 bases at J, with 14 bases between the two ends. CDR3 sequence: CASSWQGMGTDTQYF. The DNA for the CDR3 is TGTGCCAGCAGCTGGCAGGGTATGGGGACAGATACGCAGTATTTT. Full variable domain (missing parts from reference TRBV11-2 and TRBJ2-3): EAGVAQSPRYKIIEKRQSVAFWCNPISGHATLYWYQQILGQGPKLLIQFQNNGVVDDSQLPKDRFSAERLKGVDSTLKIQPAKLEDSAVYLCASSWQGMGTDTQYFGPGTRLTVL.

This chain uses TRBV15 with TRBJ1-5, with D possibly being TRBD1 (6 bases). Germline V gene data show CDR1 as LNHNV and CDR2 as YYDKDF (reference sequence). This CDR3 contains 13 residues. Trimming left V 3 bases short and J 9 bases short, with 12 bases between. The DNA for the CDR3 is TGTGCCACCAGCAGGGAGGGGGTCCGGCCCCAGCATTTT. Protein sequence: CATSREGVRPQHF.

The V gene is TRBV29-1, the J gene TRBJ2-1; the match to TRBD1 covers 7 bases. J lost 1 base, V lost 8 bases, and 2 bases had no gene match. The CDR3 spans 12 residues. The V gene's germline CDR1 is SQVTM and CDR2 ANQGSEA. The CDR3 sequence is CSLRGSYNEQFF. The DNA for the CDR3 is TGCAGCCTCAGGGGGTCCTACAATGAGCAGTTCTTC.

DNA for the CDR3: TGCAGCGTTGCGGAAAGTGAAGCTTTCTTT. Residues: CSVAESEAFF. The J gene is TRBJ1-1, the V gene TRBV29-1, with unresolved D. The CDR3 spans 10 residues. Trimming stripped 4 bases from V and 7 bases from J, with 7 bases between. Germline lookup yields CDR1 SQVTM and CDR2 ANQGSEA.

The chain combines TRBV7-9 with TRBJ2-5; 7 positions match TRBD2. V lost 5 bases and J lost 4; bases outside the gene matches: 10. Germline CDR1 and CDR2: SEHNR and FQNEAQ (reference sequence). CDR3 length equals 15 residues. CDR3 in DNA: TGTGCCAGCAGCCTTGTGGGAGGGGCAAGAGAGACCCAGTACTTC. This gives the protein CASSLVGGARETQYF.

The count of this clone is one. CDR3: CASEGNGREQFF. Written as DNA, the CDR3 is TGTGCCAGCGAAGGAAATGGGCGTGAGCAGTTCTTC. The chain links TRBV28 to TRBJ2-1; D uncertain. V gave up 8 bases and J gave up 9 bases, with 14 bases separating them. The CDR3 spans 12 residues. Germline-derived CDR1 and CDR2 are MDHEN and SYDVKM.

This sequence joins TRBV15 and TRBJ2-7, with 12 bases that match TRBD1. Germline CDR1 LNHNV, CDR2 YYDKDF (reference sequence). V was pared by 5 bases and J by 7 bases, with 6 bases of the junction left unmatched. CDR3 length: 14 residues. CDR3 DNA: TGTGCCACCAGCCCCCGGGACAGGGGGCGAGAGCAGTACTTC. Amino acid sequence: CATSPRDRGREQYF. The full variable domain, with the rest looked up from reference TRBV15 and TRBJ2-7, is DAMVIQNPRYQVTQFGKPVTLSCSQTLNHNVMYWYQQKSSQAPKLLFHYYDKDFNNEADTPDNFQSRRPNTSFCFLDIRSPGLGDTAMYLCATSPRDRGREQYFGPGTRLTVT.

J is TRBJ1-2 and V is TRBV28; D may be TRBD1 (5 bases). Trimming removed 5 bases at V and 2 bases at J, with 15 bases between. This CDR3 contains 15 residues. The V gene's germline CDR1 is MDHEN and CDR2 SYDVKM. CDR3 sequence (DNA): TGTGCCAGCAGTCCCCCGGTTGCAGGGAACTATGGCTACACCTTC. Translating it yields CASSPPVAGNYGYTF.

J is TRBJ2-1 and V is TRBV6-1, with D possibly being TRBD2 (5 bases). The germline CDR1 and CDR2 sequences are MNHNS and SASEGT. The V end was cut by 7 bases, the J end by 7 bases, with 17 bases between. The CDR3 is 14 residues long. The CDR3, as DNA: TGTGCCAGCATAACAGAATACTCGGGGAATGAGCAGTTCTTC. It is translated as CASITEYSGNEQFF.

V is TRBV7-3 and J is TRBJ2-3; possible D gene TRBD2, 5 bases. The germline V and J ends were trimmed by 5 bases and 2 bases, with 17 bases remaining between them. CDR1 is SGHTA, CDR2 FQGTGA, per germline. The CDR3 is 16 amino acids. CDR3 in amino acids: CASSRAGSSSTDTQYF. In nucleotides, the CDR3 is TGTGCCAGCAGCCGCGCCGGGTCTAGCTCCACAGATACGCAGTATTTT.